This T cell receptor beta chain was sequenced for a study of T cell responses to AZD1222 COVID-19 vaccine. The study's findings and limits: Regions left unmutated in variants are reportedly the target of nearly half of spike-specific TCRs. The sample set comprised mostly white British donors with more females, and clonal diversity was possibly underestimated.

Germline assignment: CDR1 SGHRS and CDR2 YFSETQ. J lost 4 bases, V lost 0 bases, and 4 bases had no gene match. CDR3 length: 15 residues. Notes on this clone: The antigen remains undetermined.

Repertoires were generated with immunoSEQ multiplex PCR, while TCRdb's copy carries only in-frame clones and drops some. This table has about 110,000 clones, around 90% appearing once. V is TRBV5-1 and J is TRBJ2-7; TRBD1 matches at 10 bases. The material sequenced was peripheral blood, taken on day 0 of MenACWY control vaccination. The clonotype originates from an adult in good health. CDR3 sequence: CASSLETGGLYEQYF. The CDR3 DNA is TGCGCCAGCAGCTTGGAGACAGGGGGCTTGTACGAGCAGTACTTC.